This is a list of T cell receptor beta chains from one sample in a study of control samples from healthy donors and cancer patients. Profiling relied on immunoSEQ multiplex PCR, and the TCRdb table lists in-frame clones only, not all of them. This sample contains roughly 200,000 clones. The sample consisted of blood. These receptors originate from a woman aged 25-40 years in good health. Both conserved end residues are part of each CDR3. The order of the fields is V gene, J gene, D gene, CDR3 DNA, CDR3 protein. The D gene is left open where the match is weak.

TRBV3-1/TRBV3-2	TRBJ1-2	.	TGTGCCAGCAGCCCGTACACCGCTAACTATGGCTACACCTTC	CASSPYTANYGYTF
TRBV28	TRBJ1-5	.	TGTGCCAGCAGTCCAACGACAGAGGCGCATCAGCCCCAGCATTTT	CASSPTTEAHQPQHF
TRBV18	TRBJ1-4	TRBD1	TGTGCCAGCTCACCACCTGAGACAGGGGGTGAAAAACTGTTTTTT	CASSPPETGGEKLFF
TRBV10-1	TRBJ1-5	.	TGCGCCAGCATAGGAGGGCGGTGGAGCAATCAGCCCCAGCATTTT	CASIGGRWSNQPQHF
TRBV7-8	TRBJ1-1	TRBD1	TGTGCCAGCAGCTTAGGCGCAGGGGGCACTGAAGCTTTCTTT	CASSLGAGGTEAFF
TRBV28	TRBJ2-3	TRBD1	TGTGCCGCAGGGGGTTTTGGTACAGATACGCAGTATTTT	CAAGGFGTDTQYF
TRBV12-3/TRBV12-4	TRBJ1-5	.	TGTGCCAGCAGTTGGGGGCAGCGGCCCCAGCATTTT	CASSWGQRPQHF
TRBV28	TRBJ2-7	TRBD2	TGTGCCAGCATTTCGCCGGGACTAGCGGGGGGTTCCTACGAGCAGTACTTC	CASISPGLAGGSYEQYF
TRBV5-6	TRBJ1-2	TRBD1	TGTGCCAGCAGCTTGGAGGGACAGGGTATTGGCTACACCTTC	CASSLEGQGIGYTF
TRBV12-3/TRBV12-4	TRBJ1-6	.	TGTGCCAGCACGGGGTGGGGAAATTCACCCCTCCACTTT	CASTGWGNSPLHF
TRBV7-3	TRBJ2-5	.	TGTGCCAGCAGCCCCCAGCCCTCGAGGGGGACCCAGTACTTC	CASSPQPSRGTQYF
TRBV7-3	TRBJ2-3	TRBD2	TGTGCCAGCAGCTTATCTAGCGGGGGTAGCACAGATACGCAGTATTTT	CASSLSSGGSTDTQYF
TRBV5-6	TRBJ1-1	.	TGTGCCAGCAGCTTAATCAAGCAAGTTGAAGCTTTCTTT	CASSLIKQVEAFF
TRBV18	TRBJ2-2	TRBD1	TGTGCCAGCTCATTCGTACAGGGGGCTTCCGGGGAGCTGTTTTTT	CASSFVQGASGELFF
TRBV28	TRBJ1-4	.	TGTGCCAGCAGTCCCCCGGATTTGAACAGCTCTAATGAAAAACTGTTTTTT	CASSPPDLNSSNEKLFF
TRBV27	TRBJ2-7	.	TGTGCCATCTCGCCGAATGGACCCTACGAGCAGTACTTC	CAISPNGPYEQYF
TRBV5-1	TRBJ1-6	.	TGCGCCAGCAGCTTGGGGGGCGGGTATTCACCCCTCCACTTT	CASSLGGGYSPLHF
TRBV7-8	TRBJ1-1	TRBD1	TGTGCCAGCAGCTTGGGACAGGGGATGAACACTGAAGCTTTCTTT	CASSLGQGMNTEAFF
TRBV28	TRBJ1-1	.	TGTGCCAGCAGTTTAATTCTCGGGTCGGGAAGGGAAGCTTTCTTT	CASSLILGSGREAFF
TRBV19	TRBJ1-2	TRBD1	TGTGCCAGTAGTATAGGAGGAGGGGGCAACTATGGCTACACCTTC	CASSIGGGGNYGYTF
TRBV7-9	TRBJ1-2	TRBD1	TGTGCCAGCAGCCCACTCCCGGGACAGGGGGCGGCTGGCTACACCTTC	CASSPLPGQGAAGYTF
TRBV7-2	TRBJ2-5	TRBD2	TGTGCCAGCAGCTTAGTTCTAGCGGGGGGACAAGAGACCCAGTACTTC	CASSLVLAGGQETQYF
TRBV7-2	TRBJ1-6	TRBD1	TGTGCCAGCAGCTTAGGCAGGGGGCGTAATTCACCCCTCCACTTT	CASSLGRGRNSPLHF
TRBV19	TRBJ2-5	.	TGTGCCAGTAGTATTGGTGTAATAGGAGAAGAGACCCAGTACTTC	CASSIGVIGEETQYF
TRBV23-1	TRBJ2-3	TRBD1	TGCGCCAGCAGGACAGGGGGTCCCTCGGAGAATACGCAGTATTTT	CASRTGGPSENTQYF
TRBV18	TRBJ1-2	TRBD1	TGTGCCAGCTCACCTCGACAGGGCTATGGCTACACCTTC	CASSPRQGYGYTF
TRBV9	TRBJ1-6	.	TGTGCCAGCAGCGTGATGGGGGATTCACCCCTCCACTTT	CASSVMGDSPLHF
TRBV20-1	TRBJ1-1	.	TGCAGTGCTAGTGGCAGGACCTTTTATGAAGCTTTCTTT	CSASGRTFYEAFF
TRBV28	TRBJ1-2	TRBD1	TGTGCCAGCAGTACACAGGGGGCTTATGGCTACACCTTC	CASSTQGAYGYTF
TRBV28	TRBJ2-7	.	TGTGCCAGCAAAAATAACGAGCAGTACTTC	CASKNNEQYF
TRBV21-1	TRBJ1-2	.	TGTGCCAGCAGCCAGACAGGGGATTACACCTTC	CASSQTGDYTF
TRBV28	TRBJ1-1	TRBD1	TGTGCCAGCAGAGCGGACAGGTGGAACACTGAAGCTTTCTTT	CASRADRWNTEAFF
TRBV6-5	TRBJ1-3	.	TGTGCCAGCAGGTCGGACTCTGGAAACACCATATATTTT	CASRSDSGNTIYF
TRBV5-4	TRBJ2-3	.	TGTGCCAGCAGGTCGGAGGCGGCGGCCCATAAGTATTTT	CASRSEAAAHKYF
TRBV29-1	TRBJ1-1	.	TGCAGCGTTGTTGGGCGCAGGGTGGGGGCTTTCTTT	CSVVGRRVGAFF
TRBV28	TRBJ1-3	.	TGTGCCAGCGGTGAAACAACTGGAAACACCATATATTTT	CASGETTGNTIYF
TRBV7-9	TRBJ1-3	.	TGTGCCAGCAGCTTGGACCCCGGAAACACCATATATTTT	CASSLDPGNTIYF
TRBV12-5	TRBJ2-7	.	TGTGCTAGTGGTTTGGGGCCAACCTACGAGCAGTACTTC	CASGLGPTYEQYF
TRBV19	TRBJ2-7	TRBD1	TGTGCCAGTAGTATTGGGACAGTCTACGAGCAGTACTTC	CASSIGTVYEQYF
TRBV6-4	TRBJ2-1	.	TGTGCCAGCAGTGGGGGCAGGGAAGGAAACAATGAGCAGTTCTTC	CASSGGREGNNEQFF
TRBV28	TRBJ1-4	.	TGTGCCAGCAGTCCCGGACCGCCCCGCCATGAAAAACTGTTTTTT	CASSPGPPRHEKLFF
TRBV9	TRBJ1-3	.	TGTGCCAGCAGCGTTTCAACCACCTATGCCGAAAACACCATATATTTT	CASSVSTTYAENTIYF
TRBV2	TRBJ2-3	.	TGTGCCAGCAACCCCTGGGCTCTACCAGATACGCAGTATTTT	CASNPWALPDTQYF
TRBV7-8	TRBJ1-2	TRBD1	TGTGCCAGCAGCGGTAAGAGACAGGGAGCTGTTGGCTACACCTTC	CASSGKRQGAVGYTF
TRBV1	TRBJ2-7	.	TGCACCAGCAGCCAAGATCCTGCCGTCTACGAGCAGTACTTC	CTSSQDPAVYEQYF
TRBV28	TRBJ2-3	TRBD1	TGTGCCAGCAGCTTGACAGGGGACAGCACAGATACGCAGTATTTT	CASSLTGDSTDTQYF
TRBV3-1/TRBV3-2	TRBJ1-3	.	TGTGCCAGCAGCCCCCCGGAGACGGCTGGAAACACCATATATTTT	CASSPPETAGNTIYF
TRBV4-2	TRBJ1-6	TRBD1	TGTGCCAGCAGCCACCTGGGACAGGGAAATTCACCCCTCCACTTT	CASSHLGQGNSPLHF
TRBV5-1	TRBJ2-6	TRBD2	TGCGCCAGCAGCTTAGGCGGGGGGAGTCCTGGGGCCAACGTCCTGACTTTC	CASSLGGGSPGANVLTF
TRBV6-5	TRBJ2-3	TRBD2	TGTGCCACCAAGAGACGGCTAGCGGAGCAGTATTTT	CATKRRLAEQYF
TRBV29-1	TRBJ2-7	.	TGCAGCGTGCGTTCCTACGAGCAGTACTTC	CSVRSYEQYF